Listed below are T cell receptor beta chains from one sample, sequenced in a study of a mutant IDH1 vaccine in newly diagnosed glioma. Their antigens remain unidentified. Using immunoSEQ multiplex PCR, the repertoire was profiled, and TCRdb retains in-frame clones only, with some absent. The data show about 120,000 clones, just under 80% seen once. The sequencing used PBMCs, collected from a glioma patient whose treatment included an IDH1 peptide vaccine. The receptors stem from a man aged 40-50 years with glioma. Both conserved end residues are part of each CDR3. A D gene is named only where the DNA matches it firmly. A row's size may be missing; if present it is once, few, many or a size class.

d_call: TRBD1
v_call: TRBV5-4
clone_size: .
j_call: TRBJ2-3
cdr3_aa: CASSRDRGGSDTQYF
cdr3_nt: TGTGCCAGCAGCCGGGACAGGGGTGGGTCAGATACGCAGTATTTT

d_call: .
v_call: TRBV12-5
clone_size: .
j_call: TRBJ2-7
cdr3_aa: CASGLVVGGVEWNEQYF
cdr3_nt: TGTGCTAGTGGTTTGGTGGTAGGCGGGGTGGAATGGAACGAGCAGTACTTC

d_call: .
v_call: TRBV5-4
clone_size: .
j_call: TRBJ2-7
cdr3_aa: CASSPGGAKGLYEQYF
cdr3_nt: TGTGCCAGCAGCCCTGGTGGAGCCAAGGGGTTATACGAGCAGTACTTC

d_call: TRBD2
v_call: TRBV10-1
clone_size: .
j_call: TRBJ2-1
cdr3_aa: CATEMGLAGVDEQFF
cdr3_nt: TGCGCCACCGAGATGGGACTAGCGGGAGTTGATGAGCAGTTCTTC

d_call: TRBD2
v_call: TRBV5-6
clone_size: .
j_call: TRBJ2-4
cdr3_aa: CASSFASGRLMAKNIQYF
cdr3_nt: TGTGCCAGCAGCTTCGCTAGCGGGAGGTTGATGGCCAAAAACATTCAGTACTTC

d_call: .
v_call: TRBV7-9
clone_size: .
j_call: TRBJ1-5
cdr3_aa: CASSSGDGRRPQHF
cdr3_nt: TGTGCCAGCAGCTCAGGGGACGGTCGACGGCCCCAGCATTTT

d_call: .
v_call: TRBV28
clone_size: .
j_call: TRBJ2-6
cdr3_aa: CASRYRISGANVLTF
cdr3_nt: TGTGCCAGCAGGTACAGGATCTCTGGGGCCAACGTCCTGACTTTC

d_call: TRBD1
v_call: TRBV5-6
clone_size: few
j_call: TRBJ1-1
cdr3_aa: CASSRDRVLEAFF
cdr3_nt: TGTGCCAGCAGCCGTGACAGGGTTTTAGAAGCTTTCTTT

d_call: TRBD1
v_call: TRBV5-5
clone_size: .
j_call: TRBJ2-5
cdr3_aa: CASSLEDRGRETQYF
cdr3_nt: TGTGCCAGCAGCTTGGAGGACAGGGGGCGGGAGACCCAGTACTTC

d_call: TRBD2
v_call: TRBV5-1
clone_size: .
j_call: TRBJ2-3
cdr3_aa: CASSPGLAEDTQYF
cdr3_nt: TGCGCCAGCAGCCCGGGACTAGCGGAAGATACGCAGTATTTT

d_call: .
v_call: TRBV7-2
clone_size: .
j_call: TRBJ1-1
cdr3_aa: CASSLQGGTEAFF
cdr3_nt: TGTGCCAGCAGCTTACAAGGGGGCACTGAAGCTTTCTTT

d_call: .
v_call: TRBV6-1
clone_size: .
j_call: TRBJ2-1
cdr3_aa: CASSAHVTLHNEQFF
cdr3_nt: TGTGCCAGCAGTGCCCACGTGACCCTACACAATGAGCAGTTCTTC

d_call: .
v_call: TRBV28
clone_size: .
j_call: TRBJ1-4
cdr3_aa: CASTAANEKLFF
cdr3_nt: TGTGCCAGCACCGCAGCTAATGAAAAACTGTTTTTT

d_call: .
v_call: TRBV5-5
clone_size: few
j_call: TRBJ1-3
cdr3_aa: CASSLGQGFGNTIYF
cdr3_nt: TGTGCCAGCAGCTTAGGCCAGGGATTTGGAAACACCATATATTTT

d_call: .
v_call: TRBV5-1
clone_size: .
j_call: TRBJ1-5
cdr3_aa: CASSPRSLAGGSTDTQHF
cdr3_nt: TGCGCCAGCAGCCCAAGGAGCCTAGCGGGGGGTAGCACAGATACGCAGCATTTT

d_call: .
v_call: TRBV5-4
clone_size: .
j_call: TRBJ2-1
cdr3_aa: CASSKGVVNEQFF
cdr3_nt: TGTGCCAGCAGCAAGGGGGTAGTGAATGAGCAGTTCTTC

d_call: TRBD1
v_call: TRBV19
clone_size: .
j_call: TRBJ1-5
cdr3_aa: CAVPGQGVYSNQPQHF
cdr3_nt: TGTGCCGTCCCGGGACAGGGGGTCTATAGCAATCAGCCCCAGCATTTT

d_call: TRBD1
v_call: TRBV6-5
clone_size: few
j_call: TRBJ2-2
cdr3_aa: CASSSGTESTGELFF
cdr3_nt: TGTGCCAGCAGCTCCGGGACAGAGTCTACCGGGGAGCTGTTTTTT

d_call: .
v_call: TRBV19
clone_size: .
j_call: TRBJ2-5
cdr3_aa: CATQVAETQYF
cdr3_nt: TGTGCCACCCAGGTCGCGGAGACCCAGTACTTC

d_call: .
v_call: TRBV7-2
clone_size: .
j_call: TRBJ2-7
cdr3_aa: CASSFRRAYEQYF
cdr3_nt: TGTGCCAGCAGCTTCAGGCGGGCGTACGAGCAGTACTTC

d_call: .
v_call: TRBV10-3
clone_size: .
j_call: TRBJ1-5
cdr3_aa: CAISDPTLANSNQPQHF
cdr3_nt: TGTGCCATCAGTGACCCTACCCTGGCTAATAGCAATCAGCCCCAGCATTTT

d_call: TRBD1
v_call: TRBV6-8
clone_size: once
j_call: TRBJ2-4
cdr3_aa: CASSYGTGSNIQYF
cdr3_nt: TGTGCCAGCAGTTACGGGACAGGCTCCAACATTCAGTACTTC

d_call: TRBD1
v_call: TRBV5-8
clone_size: .
j_call: TRBJ1-3
cdr3_aa: CASSWDRGGNTIYF
cdr3_nt: TGTGCCAGCAGCTGGGACAGGGGGGGAAACACCATATATTTT

d_call: TRBD1
v_call: TRBV5-6
clone_size: .
j_call: TRBJ1-1
cdr3_aa: CASTYDRANTEAFF
cdr3_nt: TGTGCCAGCACCTATGACAGGGCTAACACTGAAGCTTTCTTT

d_call: .
v_call: TRBV7-6
clone_size: few
j_call: TRBJ2-6
cdr3_aa: CASSPPGVGANVLTF
cdr3_nt: TGTGCCAGCAGCCCCCCTGGGGTCGGGGCCAACGTCCTGACTTTC

d_call: .
v_call: TRBV11-2
clone_size: .
j_call: TRBJ2-4
cdr3_aa: CASSLGASRAKNIQYF
cdr3_nt: TGTGCCAGCAGCTTAGGGGCGAGCAGAGCCAAAAACATTCAGTACTTC

d_call: .
v_call: TRBV20-1
clone_size: .
j_call: TRBJ2-7
cdr3_aa: CSARGPYEQYF
cdr3_nt: TGCAGTGCCAGGGGTCCCTACGAGCAGTACTTC

d_call: .
v_call: TRBV5-1
clone_size: once
j_call: TRBJ2-7
cdr3_aa: CASSLGDTYEQYF
cdr3_nt: TGCGCCAGCAGCTTGGGGGACACCTACGAGCAGTACTTC

d_call: .
v_call: TRBV5-5
clone_size: .
j_call: TRBJ2-7
cdr3_aa: CASSLVQDRSYEQYF
cdr3_nt: TGTGCCAGCAGCTTGGTACAGGACCGATCCTACGAGCAGTACTTC

d_call: TRBD1
v_call: TRBV4-1
clone_size: .
j_call: TRBJ1-1
cdr3_aa: CASSQEGQLNTEAFF
cdr3_nt: TGCGCCAGCAGCCAAGAGGGACAGTTGAACACTGAAGCTTTCTTT

d_call: TRBD1
v_call: TRBV6-6
clone_size: few
j_call: TRBJ1-5
cdr3_aa: CASSSRTGTYQPQHF
cdr3_nt: TGTGCCAGCAGTTCGAGGACAGGGACCTATCAGCCCCAGCATTTT

d_call: .
v_call: TRBV5-6
clone_size: .
j_call: TRBJ2-7
cdr3_aa: CASSFWDQRNYEQYF
cdr3_nt: TGTGCCAGCAGCTTTTGGGACCAGAGGAACTACGAGCAGTACTTC

d_call: .
v_call: TRBV2
clone_size: once
j_call: TRBJ2-7
cdr3_aa: CASSRVSYEQYF
cdr3_nt: TGTGCCAGCAGTAGGGTATCCTACGAGCAGTACTTC

d_call: .
v_call: TRBV6-1
clone_size: .
j_call: TRBJ1-6
cdr3_aa: CATTVSSYNSPLHF
cdr3_nt: TGTGCCACCACAGTCAGCTCCTATAATTCACCCCTCCACTTT

d_call: .
v_call: TRBV7-2
clone_size: few
j_call: TRBJ1-1
cdr3_aa: CASSRQMERAFF
cdr3_nt: TGTGCCAGCAGCCGCCAAATGGAGAGAGCTTTCTTT

d_call: TRBD1
v_call: TRBV7-9
clone_size: .
j_call: TRBJ1-2
cdr3_aa: CASSLGLIQGDYGYTF
cdr3_nt: TGTGCCAGCAGCTTGGGGCTGATACAGGGGGACTATGGCTACACCTTC

d_call: TRBD2
v_call: TRBV15
clone_size: .
j_call: TRBJ2-1
cdr3_aa: CATSRGLAGDNEQFF
cdr3_nt: TGTGCCACCAGCAGAGGGCTAGCGGGGGACAATGAGCAGTTCTTC

d_call: TRBD1
v_call: TRBV18
clone_size: .
j_call: TRBJ1-5
cdr3_aa: CASSPDRSINQPQHF
cdr3_nt: TGTGCCAGCTCACCGGACAGGTCAATCAATCAGCCCCAGCATTTT

d_call: TRBD2
v_call: TRBV28
clone_size: .
j_call: TRBJ2-7
cdr3_aa: CASSASPGLVFYEQYF
cdr3_nt: TGTGCCAGCAGTGCCTCCCCGGGACTAGTTTTCTACGAGCAGTACTTC

d_call: .
v_call: TRBV7-8
clone_size: .
j_call: TRBJ1-5
cdr3_aa: CASSLANQPQHF
cdr3_nt: TGTGCCAGCAGCTTAGCTAATCAGCCCCAGCATTTT

d_call: TRBD2
v_call: TRBV19
clone_size: .
j_call: TRBJ2-7
cdr3_aa: CASSHRGLAGGPSYEQYF
cdr3_nt: TGTGCCAGTAGTCACCGAGGCCTAGCGGGAGGGCCTTCCTACGAGCAGTACTTC

d_call: .
v_call: TRBV19
clone_size: .
j_call: TRBJ1-5
cdr3_aa: CASSIPPSVSQHF
cdr3_nt: TGTGCCAGTAGTATACCCCCAAGCGTGTCCCAGCATTTT

d_call: .
v_call: TRBV19
clone_size: .
j_call: TRBJ2-3
cdr3_aa: CASSIAPPSAVGTDTQYF
cdr3_nt: TGTGCCAGTAGTATAGCCCCCCCCTCTGCGGTGGGCACAGATACGCAGTATTTT

d_call: .
v_call: TRBV6-6
clone_size: .
j_call: TRBJ1-1
cdr3_aa: CASSYPGREVEAFF
cdr3_nt: TGTGCCAGCAGTTACCCGGGCAGGGAAGTTGAAGCTTTCTTT

d_call: TRBD2
v_call: TRBV4-2
clone_size: .
j_call: TRBJ2-5
cdr3_aa: CASSHPRGGSGSPQETQYF
cdr3_nt: TGTGCCAGCAGCCACCCGAGGGGGGGTAGCGGGAGTCCCCAAGAGACCCAGTACTTC

d_call: TRBD2
v_call: TRBV5-1
clone_size: .
j_call: TRBJ2-1
cdr3_aa: CASSQIGASGRASSSNEQFF
cdr3_nt: TGCGCCAGCAGCCAGATCGGGGCTAGCGGGAGGGCTTCTTCAAGCAATGAGCAGTTCTTC

d_call: TRBD1
v_call: TRBV9
clone_size: few
j_call: TRBJ2-7
cdr3_aa: CASGQGSYEQYF
cdr3_nt: TGTGCCAGCGGACAGGGATCCTACGAGCAGTACTTC